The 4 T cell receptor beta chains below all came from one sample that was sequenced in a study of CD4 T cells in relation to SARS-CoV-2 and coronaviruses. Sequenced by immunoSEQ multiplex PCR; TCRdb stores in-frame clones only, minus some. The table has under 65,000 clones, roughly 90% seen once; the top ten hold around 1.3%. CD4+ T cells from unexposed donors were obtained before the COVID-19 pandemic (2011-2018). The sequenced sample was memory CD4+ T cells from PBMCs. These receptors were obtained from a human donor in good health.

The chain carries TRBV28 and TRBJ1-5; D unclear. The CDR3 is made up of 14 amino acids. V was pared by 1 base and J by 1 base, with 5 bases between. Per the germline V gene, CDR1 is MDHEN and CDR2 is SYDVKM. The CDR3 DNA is TGTGCCAGCAGTTTATCGGTGAGCAATCAGCCCCAGCATTTT. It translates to CASSLSVSNQPQHF.

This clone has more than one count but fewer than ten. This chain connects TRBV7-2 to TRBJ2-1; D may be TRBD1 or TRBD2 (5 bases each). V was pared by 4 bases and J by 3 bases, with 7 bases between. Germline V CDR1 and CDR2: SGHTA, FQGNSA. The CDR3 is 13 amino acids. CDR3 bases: TGTGCCAGCAGCTGGGACGGCTACAATGAGCAGTTCTTC. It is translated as CASSWDGYNEQFF.

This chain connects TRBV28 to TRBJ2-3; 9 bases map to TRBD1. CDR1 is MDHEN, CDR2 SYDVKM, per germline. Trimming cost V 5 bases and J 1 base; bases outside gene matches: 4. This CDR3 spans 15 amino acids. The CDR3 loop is CASSRRTGGTDTQYF. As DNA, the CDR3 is TGTGCCAGCAGTCGGCGGACAGGGGGCACAGATACGCAGTATTTT.

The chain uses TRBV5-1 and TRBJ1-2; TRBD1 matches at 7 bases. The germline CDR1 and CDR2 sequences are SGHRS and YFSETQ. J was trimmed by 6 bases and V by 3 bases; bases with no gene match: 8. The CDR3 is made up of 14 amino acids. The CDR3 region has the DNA TGCGCCAGCAGCTACCTCGACAGGGATCATGGCTACACCTTC. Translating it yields CASSYLDRDHGYTF.